The text below deals with one T cell receptor (beta chain). The ends lost 8 bases at V and 0 bases at J; junction bases unmatched: 6. The V gene's germline CDR1 is LNHDA and CDR2 SQIVND (reference sequence). This CDR3 region has 15 residues. The table came from immunoSEQ multiplex PCR; TCRdb's copy has only in-frame clones and leaves some out. The data hold about 2,500 clones, with around 68% observed a single time. The data are from a study of T cell repertoires in urothelial bladder cancer. This clonotype originated in a human donor with a benign inflammatory bladder lesion. Material: bladder tissue. The chain couples TRBV19 to TRBJ2-2; TRBD1 matches at 7 bases. DNA of the CDR3: TGTGCCAGTGAACCCGGGACAGCGAACACCGGGGAGCTGTTTTTT. It encodes CASEPGTANTGELFF.